This record looks at one TCR beta chain sequence and its context. No antigen is known for it. This sample was included in a study of shared clonotypes between healthy human individuals. Study outcomes and limitations: Of the naive CD4 clonotypes, around 4.7% were shared across several donors.

Every subset had its genomic DNA shared out evenly among several immunoSEQ plates. The sorted-subset replicate PCRs were given about 200 ng DNA, which is tens of thousands of T cell genomes. This table comes from immunoSEQ multiplex PCR, and its TCRdb copy is limited to in-frame clones, with some not included. This table holds just under 350,000 clones, roughly 70% found once. A CD45RA+ naive subset and a CD45RA-negative memory subset were split from CD4+ cells. V gave up 0 bases and J gave up 2 bases, with 15 bases separating them. CDR1 and CDR2 (germline): MNHEY, SMNVEV (reference sequence). The CDR3 is made up of 17 amino acids.

J is TRBJ2-3 and V is TRBV27, with D perhaps TRBD1 or TRBD2 (6 bases each). The specimen sequenced was memory CD4+ T cells sorted from blood. Regarding subset: CD45RA-negative fraction. This clonotype was sampled from a man in his thirties or forties in good health. CDR3 sequence (DNA): TGTGCCAGCAGTTTATCAGGGGGGCGACGAATCACAGATACGCAGTATTTT. Amino acids: CASSLSGGRRITDTQYF.